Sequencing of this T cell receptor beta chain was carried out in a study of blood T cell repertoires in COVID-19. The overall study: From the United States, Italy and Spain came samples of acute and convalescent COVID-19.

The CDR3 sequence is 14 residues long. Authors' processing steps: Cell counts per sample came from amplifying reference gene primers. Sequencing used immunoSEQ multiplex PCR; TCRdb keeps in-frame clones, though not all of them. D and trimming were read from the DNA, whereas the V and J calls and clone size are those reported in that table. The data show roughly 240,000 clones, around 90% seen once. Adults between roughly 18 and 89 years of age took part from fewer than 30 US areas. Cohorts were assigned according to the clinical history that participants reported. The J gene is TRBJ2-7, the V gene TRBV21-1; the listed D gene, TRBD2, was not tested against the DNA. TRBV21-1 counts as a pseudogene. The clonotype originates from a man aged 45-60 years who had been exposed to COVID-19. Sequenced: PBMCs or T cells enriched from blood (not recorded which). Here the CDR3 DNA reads TGTGCCAGCAGCACTAGCGGGGAAACCTACGAGCAGTACGTC. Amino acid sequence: CASSTSGETYEQYV.